Detailed here is one T cell receptor (beta chain). The source of the sample is a study of blood T cell repertoires in COVID-19. V shed 2 bases, J shed 4 bases, and the junction held 5 bases outside the gene matches. The CDR3 contains 15 residues. Looked up from germline, CDR1 is WNHNN and CDR2 is SYGVQD (reference sequence). The repertoire was sequenced with immunoSEQ multiplex PCR; TCRdb's copy has only in-frame clones and lacks some. The sample holds 250,000 to 300,000 clones, over 85% seen once. The rearrangement links TRBV10-1 to TRBJ2-3, with TRBD2 matching over 8 bases. The TCR originated in a woman aged 55-69 years who had recovered from COVID-19. The material sequenced was PBMCs or T cells enriched from blood (not recorded which). In DNA, the CDR3 is TGCGCCAGCAGTGAGGGACTAGCCGGGGCAGATACGCAGTATTTT. It specifies CASSEGLAGADTQYF.